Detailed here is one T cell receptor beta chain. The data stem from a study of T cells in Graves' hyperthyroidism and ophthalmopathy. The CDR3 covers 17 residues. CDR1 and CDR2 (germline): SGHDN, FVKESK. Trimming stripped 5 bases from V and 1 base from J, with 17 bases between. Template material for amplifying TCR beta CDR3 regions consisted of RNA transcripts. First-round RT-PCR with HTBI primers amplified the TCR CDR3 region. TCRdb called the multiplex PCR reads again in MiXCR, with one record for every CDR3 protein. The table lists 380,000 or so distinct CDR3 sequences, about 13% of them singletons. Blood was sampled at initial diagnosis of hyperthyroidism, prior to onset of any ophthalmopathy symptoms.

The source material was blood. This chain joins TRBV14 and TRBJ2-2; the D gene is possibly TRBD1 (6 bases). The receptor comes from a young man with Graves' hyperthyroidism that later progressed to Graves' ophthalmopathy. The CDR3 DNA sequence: TGTGCCAGCAGCAATCTAACAGGGCACTTGAACACCGGGGAGCTGTTTTTT. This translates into CASSNLTGHLNTGELFF.